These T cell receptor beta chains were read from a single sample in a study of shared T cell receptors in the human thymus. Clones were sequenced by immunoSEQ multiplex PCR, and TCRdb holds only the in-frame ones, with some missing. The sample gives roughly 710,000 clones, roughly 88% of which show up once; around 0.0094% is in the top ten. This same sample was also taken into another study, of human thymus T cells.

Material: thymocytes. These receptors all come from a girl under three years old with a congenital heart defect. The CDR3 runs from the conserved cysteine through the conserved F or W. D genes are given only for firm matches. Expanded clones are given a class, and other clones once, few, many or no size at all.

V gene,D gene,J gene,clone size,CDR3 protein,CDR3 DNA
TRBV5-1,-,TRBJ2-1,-,CASSLAFYGNEQFF,TGCGCCAGCAGCTTGGCTTTCTACGGCAATGAGCAGTTCTTC
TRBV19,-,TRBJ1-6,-,CASRTAALRNSPLHF,TGTGCCAGTAGGACCGCGGCCCTCCGAAATTCACCCCTCCACTTT
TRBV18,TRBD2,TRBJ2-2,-,CASSPPGLAGGPLKDTGELFF,TGTGCCAGCTCACCACCCGGGCTAGCGGGGGGGCCGTTGAAGGACACCGGGGAGCTGTTTTTT
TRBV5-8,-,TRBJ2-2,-,CASRLLFFANTGELFF,TGTGCCAGCCGCTTGTTGTTTTTCGCGAACACCGGGGAGCTGTTTTTT
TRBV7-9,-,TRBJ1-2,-,CASSLRSGIFSYGYTF,TGTGCCAGCAGCTTACGCTCGGGGATTTTTTCCTATGGCTACACCTTC
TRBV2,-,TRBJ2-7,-,CASSEANRQEQYF,TGTGCCAGCAGTGAAGCAAATCGTCAGGAGCAGTACTTC
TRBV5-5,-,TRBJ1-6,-,CASSLDGGASYNSPLHF,TGTGCCAGCAGCTTGGACGGGGGAGCGTCCTATAATTCACCCCTCCACTTT
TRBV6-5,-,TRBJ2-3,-,CASSRTGYTDTQYF,TGTGCCAGCAGTCGGACGGGGTATACAGATACGCAGTATTTT
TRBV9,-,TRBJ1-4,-,CASSGGGTSTNEKLFF,TGTGCCAGCAGCGGGGGCGGGACTTCAACTAATGAAAAACTGTTTTTT
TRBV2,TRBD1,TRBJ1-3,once,CATFGRDSLLDPYEDSGNTIYF,TGTGCCACCTTTGGCCGGGACAGCTTGCTGGATCCCTATGAGGACTCTGGAAACACCATATATTTT
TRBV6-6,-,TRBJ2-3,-,CASSSGTPTHTDTQYF,TGTGCCAGCAGTTCGGGGACTCCCACCCACACAGATACGCAGTATTTT
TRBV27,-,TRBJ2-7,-,CASSLFYPRLRTYEQYF,TGTGCCAGCAGTTTATTCTACCCCCGACTCCGGACCTACGAGCAGTACTTC
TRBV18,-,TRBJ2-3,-,CASSPQNRADTQYF,TGTGCCAGCTCACCGCAAAACAGGGCAGATACGCAGTATTTT
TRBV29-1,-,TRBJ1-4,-,CSVLRDPSGEKLFF,TGCAGCGTGCTCCGGGACCCTAGCGGTGAAAAACTGTTTTTT
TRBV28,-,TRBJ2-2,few,CASSLSGEANLRTGELFF,TGTGCCAGCAGTTTATCTGGGGAGGCGAACCTAAGGACCGGGGAGCTGTTTTTT
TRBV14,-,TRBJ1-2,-,CASSPGLPSEGYTF,TGTGCCAGCAGCCCGGGACTCCCCTCGGAAGGCTACACCTTC
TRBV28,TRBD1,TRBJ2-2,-,CASSLIIASDRGTGELFF,TGTGCCAGCAGTTTAATTATCGCCTCTGACAGGGGCACCGGGGAGCTGTTTTTT
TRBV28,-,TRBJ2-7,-,CASSLGLHSSYEQYF,TGTGCCAGCAGTTTGGGACTCCACTCCTCCTACGAGCAGTACTTC
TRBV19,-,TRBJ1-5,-,CASGSWRGTNQPQHF,TGTGCCAGTGGATCGTGGCGTGGGACTAATCAGCCCCAGCATTTT
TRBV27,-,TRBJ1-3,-,CASKASLSGNTIYF,TGTGCCAGCAAAGCCTCCCTCTCTGGAAACACCATATATTTT
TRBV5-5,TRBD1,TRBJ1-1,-,CASSIDGDIGGFLNTEAFF,TGTGCCAGCAGCATCGACGGGGACATAGGGGGCTTCCTAAACACTGAAGCTTTCTTT
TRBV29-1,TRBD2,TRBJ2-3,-,CSASGGADTQYF,TGCAGCGCAAGCGGGGGGGCAGATACGCAGTATTTT
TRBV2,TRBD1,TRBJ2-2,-,CASTDRHTGELFF,TGTGCCAGCACGGACAGGCACACCGGGGAGCTGTTTTTT
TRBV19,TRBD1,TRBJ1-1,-,CASSMDRESNTEAFF,TGTGCCAGTAGTATGGACAGGGAAAGTAACACTGAAGCTTTCTTT
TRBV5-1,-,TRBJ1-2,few,CASSLVGGPHRYTF,TGCGCCAGCAGCTTGGTAGGGGGACCGCATCGCTACACCTTC
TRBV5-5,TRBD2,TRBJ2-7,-,CASSPCATGTNHSYEQYF,TGTGCCAGCAGTCCATGTGCGACCGGGACTAACCACTCCTACGAGCAGTACTTC
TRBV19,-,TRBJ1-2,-,CASSTGTLARYGYTF,TGTGCCAGTAGTACCGGGACTCTCGCTCGCTATGGCTACACCTTC
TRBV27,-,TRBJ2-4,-,CASRHLRGAAKNIQYF,TGTGCCAGCAGACACCTCAGGGGAGCAGCCAAAAACATTCAGTACTTC
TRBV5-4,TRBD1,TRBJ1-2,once,CASRDRASGGYTF,TGTGCCAGTAGGGACAGGGCTTCCGGTGGCTACACCTTC
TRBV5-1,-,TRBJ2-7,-,CASSLLGRPSRSYEQYF,TGCGCCAGCAGCTTGTTGGGTCGTCCTAGCAGGTCCTACGAGCAGTACTTC
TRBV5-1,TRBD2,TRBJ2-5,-,CASNTLGASGGPPQETQYF,TGCGCCAGCAACACCCTGGGGGCTAGCGGGGGCCCACCCCAAGAGACCCAGTACTTC
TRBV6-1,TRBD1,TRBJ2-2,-,CASTDLDRVTGELFF,TGTGCCAGCACCGACCTCGACAGGGTAACCGGGGAGCTGTTTTTT
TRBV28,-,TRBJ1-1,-,CASSLCQGRDTEAFF,TGTGCCAGCAGTTTATGCCAGGGAAGGGACACTGAAGCTTTCTTT
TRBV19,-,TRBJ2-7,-,CASSIDLPRGIPDEQYF,TGTGCCAGTAGTATAGATCTACCCCGGGGGATCCCCGACGAGCAGTACTTC
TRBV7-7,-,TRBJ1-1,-,CASSLAPGSRPEAFF,TGTGCCAGCAGCTTAGCGCCAGGGTCAAGACCTGAAGCTTTCTTT
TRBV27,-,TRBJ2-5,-,CASRGLSKGETQYF,TGTGCCAGCAGGGGACTTTCCAAGGGAGAGACCCAGTACTTC
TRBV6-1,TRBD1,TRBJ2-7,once,CASSTQGGTEEQYF,TGTGCCAGCAGTACACAGGGGGGTACGGAAGAGCAGTACTTC
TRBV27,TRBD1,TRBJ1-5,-,CASSPTGGRGSNQPQHF,TGTGCCAGCAGTCCGACAGGGGGGCGAGGTAGCAATCAGCCCCAGCATTTT
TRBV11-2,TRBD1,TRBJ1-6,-,CASSLDLTGQPDSYNSPLHF,TGTGCCAGCAGCTTAGATTTAACGGGACAGCCCGACTCCTATAATTCACCCCTCCACTTT
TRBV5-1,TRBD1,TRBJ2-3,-,CASTAGGPSTDTQYF,TGCGCCAGCACCGCAGGGGGACCCAGCACAGATACGCAGTATTTT
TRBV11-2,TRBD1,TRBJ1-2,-,CASSHPGTGRPGYTF,TGTGCCAGCAGCCACCCCGGGACAGGGAGACCGGGCTACACCTTC
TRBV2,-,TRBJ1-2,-,CASRVRNYGYTF,TGTGCCAGCCGGGTCAGAAACTATGGCTACACCTTC
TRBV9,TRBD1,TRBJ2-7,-,CASRRTGECF,TGTGCCAGCAGGAGGACAGGGGAATGCTTC
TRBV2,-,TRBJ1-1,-,CASSDLDTEAFF,TGTGCCAGCAGTGACCTTGACACTGAAGCTTTCTTT
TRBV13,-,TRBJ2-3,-,CASSFKAEYSATDTQYF,TGTGCCAGCAGCTTTAAGGCGGAATATTCAGCCACAGATACGCAGTATTTT
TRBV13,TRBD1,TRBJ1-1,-,CASSSGQGRHRDEAFF,TGTGCCAGCAGCTCTGGACAGGGCAGGCATCGAGATGAAGCTTTCTTT
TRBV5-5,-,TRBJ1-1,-,CASSLAFEGNTEAFF,TGTGCCAGCAGCTTGGCCTTTGAGGGGAACACTGAAGCTTTCTTT
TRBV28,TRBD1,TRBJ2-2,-,CASSLWGDRYTGELFF,TGTGCCAGCAGTTTATGGGGGGACAGGTACACCGGGGAGCTGTTTTTT